The clone carrying this T cell receptor (beta chain) was counted once. The antigen is undetermined. These data come from a study of OX40 agonist ivuxolimab in advanced cancers. Study conclusions and caveats: At 0.1 to 3.0 mg/kg, CD4+ and CD8+ blood T cells expanded clonally by week 6.

V was clipped by 6 bases and J by 1 base; unmatched bases: 7. The CDR3 is 16 amino acids. Germline V CDR1 and CDR2: WSHSY, SAAADI. Profiled with immunoSEQ multiplex PCR; TCRdb holds only in-frame clones, not every one. The sample has roughly 56,000 clones, around 90% seen once. The chain employs TRBV10-2 and TRBJ2-2, with 8 bases fitting TRBD2. The sequence was collected from an adult with an advanced solid tumor such as melanoma, head and neck, liver or kidney cancer. Specimen: CD4+ or CD8+ T cells sorted from blood, collected in a trial of the OX40 agonist ivuxolimab. CDR3 sequence (DNA): TGCGCCAGCAGGACCGGCGGGAGGCAGAACACCGGGGAGCTGTTTTTT. Protein sequence: CASRTGGRQNTGELFF.